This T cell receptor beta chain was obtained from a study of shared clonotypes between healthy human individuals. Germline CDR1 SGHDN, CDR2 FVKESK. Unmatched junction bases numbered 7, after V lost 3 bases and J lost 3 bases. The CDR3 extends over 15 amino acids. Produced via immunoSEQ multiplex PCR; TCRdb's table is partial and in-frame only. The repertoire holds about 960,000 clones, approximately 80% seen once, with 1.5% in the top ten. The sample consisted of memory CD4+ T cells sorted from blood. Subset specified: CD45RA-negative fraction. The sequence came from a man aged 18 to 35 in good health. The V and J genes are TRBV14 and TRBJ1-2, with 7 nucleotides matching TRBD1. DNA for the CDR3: TGTGCCAGCAGCCAGGGGGACAGCGTGTACTATGGCTACACCTTC. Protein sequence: CASSQGDSVYYGYTF.